Presented here are 20 T cell receptor beta chains from one specimen sequenced in a study of human T cells and chemical hapten exposure. MiXCR, run by TCRdb on the RACE reads, gives a single entry per CDR3 protein. Here the sample spans about 190,000 distinct CDR3 sequences, 24% being singletons. Stated time point: patch test 3, about 24 weeks after DPC sensitization. Sample treatment: therapeutic diphenylcyclopropenone sensitization with weekly scalp DPC. Sequencing used whole blood, obtained in connection with sensitization to the hapten diphenylcyclopropenone (DPC). The receptors originated from a woman in her 40s with alopecia areata. Some clones in this sample may be carry-over from other donors' samples.

The V and J genes are TRBV28 and TRBJ1-2; D gene ambiguous. Germline V gene lookup returns CDR1 MDHEN and CDR2 SYDVKM. Trimming pared 3 bases from V and 4 bases from J, leaving 15 bases between. The CDR3 has 15 residues. The DNA of the CDR3 is TGTGCCAGCAGTTTGGGATCCTTTTGGGGCTATGGCTACACCTTC. Translated: CASSLGSFWGYGYTF.

This clonotype was counted many times. At one of its ends the junction is not consistent with the germline gene, which may arise from a read error. The chain has TRBV29-1 and TRBJ2-1; TRBD2 aligns across 7 bases. This CDR3 comprises 14 residues. Germline V gene data show CDR1 as SQVTM and CDR2 as ANQGSEA. CDR3 sequence reads: CSVEAGSSYNEQFF. CDR3 coding DNA: TGCAGCGTGGAAGCGGGAAGCTCCTACAATGAGCAGTTCTTC.

This clonotype was detected many times. The CDR3 region has the DNA TGCAGCGTTGAAGGGACAGGACAAGAGACCCAGTACTTC. Its protein is CSVEGTGQETQYF. The genes are TRBV29-1 and TRBJ2-5; TRBD1 matches at 7 bases. J was trimmed by 2 bases and V by 1 base; bases with no gene match: 1. Germline V gene sequence: CDR1 SQVTM, CDR2 ANQGSEA. The CDR3 has 13 residues.

This clonotype was counted only a few times. The gene calls are TRBV7-2 and TRBJ2-5, with 7 bases lining up with TRBD2. CDR3 length: 15 amino acids. CDR1 and CDR2 from the germline V gene are SGHTA and FQGNSA. V gave up 5 bases and J gave up 1 base; unmatched junction bases: 7. Here the CDR3 reads CASSLGLAAQETQYF. CDR3 in DNA: TGTGCCAGCAGCCTAGGGCTAGCGGCCCAAGAGACCCAGTACTTC.

The chain combines TRBV7-3 with TRBJ1-6; no definite D call. The V gene's germline CDR1 is SGHTA and CDR2 FQGTGA. This CDR3 has 13 amino acids. Between the trimmed V and J ends, which lost 5 bases and 7 bases, there was a span of 9 bases. Here the CDR3 DNA reads TGTGCCAGCAGCACCTCTAGGAATTCACCCCTCCACTTT. Protein sequence: CASSTSRNSPLHF.

This clonotype showed up just a few times. The chain links TRBV29-1 to TRBJ2-5; 10 bases agree with TRBD1. The CDR3 extends over 16 amino acids. The J segment lost 1 base and the V segment lost 0 bases, leaving 5 bases of the junction unmatched. The V gene's germline CDR1 is SQVTM and CDR2 ANQGSEA. The CDR3 region has the DNA TGCAGCGTTGAAGATCCCCGGACAGGGGGCCAAGAGACCCAGTACTTC. It yields the protein CSVEDPRTGGQETQYF.

The chain recombines TRBV6-2 or TRBV6-3 with TRBJ2-1; TRBD2 is a possible D gene (6 bases). Per the germline V gene, CDR1 is MNHEY and CDR2 is SVGEGT. Trimming left V 1 base short and J 12 bases short, with 16 bases between. The CDR3 runs 14 residues. In nucleotides, the CDR3 is TGTGCCAGCAGTTACTTTGAGCGGGCCACGGGGCAGTTCTTC. This gives the protein CASSYFERATGQFF.

The table lists this clonotype with a few counts. The CDR3 region has the DNA TGTGCCACCTCGGGGACTAGCCCGAATGAGCAGTTCTTC. It specifies CATSGTSPNEQFF. This sequence joins TRBV12-3 or TRBV12-4 and TRBJ2-1; 9 bases fit TRBD2. V shed 10 bases, J shed 7 bases, and the junction held 8 bases outside the gene matches. The CDR3 totals 13 residues.

This clonotype was seen only a few times. This sequence joins TRBV4-3 and TRBJ2-2; 9 bases are a match to TRBD2. CDR3 size: 17 residues. The trim removed 0 bases at V and 4 bases at J, leaving 6 bases unmatched. Germline V gene lookup returns CDR1 LGHNA and CDR2 YSLEER. In nucleotides, the CDR3 is TGCGCCAGCAGCCAAGATAGGCTAGCGGGGCTCACCGGGGAGCTGTTTTTT. Translating gives CASSQDRLAGLTGELFF.

J is TRBJ2-7 and V is TRBV27; unclear D gene. V lost 4 bases and J 6 bases, leaving 19 bases between the germline ends. The CDR3 covers 15 residues. Germline-derived CDR1 and CDR2 are MNHEY and SMNVEV (reference sequence). The CDR3 sequence is CASSSSMGLPGEQYF. Written as DNA, the CDR3 is TGTGCCAGCAGTTCCTCTATGGGCCTCCCGGGCGAGCAGTACTTC.

This clonotype has ten or more counts. The gene calls are TRBV10-3 and TRBJ1-3; D is unresolved. Germline V gene lookup returns CDR1 ENHRY and CDR2 SYGVKD. This CDR3 is built from 13 residues. V was pared by 4 bases and J by 0 bases, with 4 bases between. CDR3 nucleotides: TGTGCCATCAGTGGCGTCTCTGGAAACACCATATATTTT. It encodes CAISGVSGNTIYF.

This chain uses TRBV5-6 with TRBJ2-5; 7 nucleotides match TRBD1. There are 14 residues in the CDR3. Germline lookup yields CDR1 SGHDT and CDR2 YYEEEE. J gave up 5 bases and V 2 bases, and 6 bases lay outside the gene matches. The CDR3 nucleotides are TGTGCCAGCAGCTTTAGAGGGGGCAGGGAGACCCAGTACTTC. Residues: CASSFRGGRETQYF.

The J gene is TRBJ2-1, the V gene TRBV6-6; 9 bases match TRBD2. V gave up 10 bases and J gave up 7 bases; unmatched junction bases: 2. CDR1 and CDR2 (germline): MNHNY, SVGAGI (reference sequence). The CDR3 spans 11 residues. The CDR3 sequence: CAIAGENEQFF. The CDR3, as DNA: TGTGCCATAGCGGGAGAGAATGAGCAGTTCTTC.

This clonotype was seen a few times. This chain connects TRBV6-2 or TRBV6-3 to TRBJ2-5, with 7 bases fitting TRBD2. With V trimmed by 4 bases and J by 5 bases, 10 bases remained unmatched. Germline lookup yields CDR1 MNHEY and CDR2 SVGEGT. The CDR3 consists of 15 residues. CDR3 coding DNA: TGTGCCAGCAGTTCCCTAAGGACTAGATCGGAGACCCAGTACTTC. This encodes CASSSLRTRSETQYF.

This clonotype showed up many times. The chain recombines TRBV20-1 with TRBJ2-7; 8 nucleotides align to TRBD1. With V trimmed by 0 bases and J by 3 bases, 7 bases remained unmatched. The CDR3 length is 15 residues. Looked up from germline, CDR1 is DFQATT and CDR2 is SNEGSKA (reference sequence). This CDR3 is CSARDGTGFSYEQYF. CDR3 nucleotide sequence: TGCAGTGCTAGAGACGGGACAGGATTTAGCTACGAGCAGTACTTC.

CDR3 in DNA: TGTGCCAGCAGTTACGACAGCCCGAGCAATCAGCCCCAGCATTTT. Amino acids: CASSYDSPSNQPQHF. The V gene is TRBV6-6, the J gene TRBJ1-5, with TRBD1 as a possible D gene (5 bases). CDR3 size: 15 residues. CDR1 MNHNY and CDR2 SVGAGI come from the germline V gene (reference sequence). The V gene lost 2 bases and the J gene lost 1 base, with 9 bases spanning the gap.

The gene calls are TRBV4-2 and TRBJ2-7; 8 bases are a match to TRBD1. Germline V CDR1 and CDR2: LGHNA, YNFKEQ. The junction had 8 bases not matched to a gene; V was cut back by 3 bases and J by 1 base. The CDR3 is 16 amino acids. The CDR3 DNA sequence: TGTGCCAGCAGCCAGGACCCGGGACAGGTATCCTACGAGCAGTACTTC. Amino acids: CASSQDPGQVSYEQYF.

This clonotype was seen a handful of times. This sequence joins TRBV6-5 and TRBJ2-1; maybe TRBD1 (6 bases). The CDR3 totals 17 residues. V lost 0 bases, J lost 7 bases, and 19 bases lay in between. Germline CDR1 and CDR2: MNHEY and SVGAGI. The CDR3: CASSYSTAGALVNEQFF. CDR3 sequence (DNA): TGTGCCAGCAGTTACTCGACGGCAGGGGCTCTCGTGAATGAGCAGTTCTTC.

The V call is TRBV27, the J call TRBJ1-1; 7 positions match TRBD1. The germline gives CDR1 MNHEY, CDR2 SMNVEV (reference sequence). V shed 7 bases and J 7 bases; nucleotides not matched to a gene: 15. The CDR3 has 15 amino acids. CDR3 region: CASNSHQTGRGEAFF. The CDR3 DNA reads as TGTGCCAGCAACTCCCACCAGACAGGGAGAGGTGAAGCTTTCTTT.

The chain has TRBV29-1 and TRBJ2-5, with D perhaps TRBD2 (6 bases). V gave up 3 bases and J gave up 4 bases, with 12 bases separating them. This CDR3 has 13 residues. From germline, CDR1 is SQVTM and CDR2 ANQGSEA. CDR3 residues: CSVDPQGGETQYF. CDR3 sequence (DNA): TGCAGCGTTGACCCTCAGGGAGGAGAGACCCAGTACTTC. The complete variable domain, with remaining parts taken from reference TRBV29-1 and TRBJ2-5, reads SAVISQKPSRDICQRGTSLTIQCQVDSQVTMMFWYRQQPGQSLTLIATANQGSEATYESGFVIDKFPISRPNLTFSTLTVSNMSPEDSSIYLCSVDPQGGETQYFGPGTRLLVL.